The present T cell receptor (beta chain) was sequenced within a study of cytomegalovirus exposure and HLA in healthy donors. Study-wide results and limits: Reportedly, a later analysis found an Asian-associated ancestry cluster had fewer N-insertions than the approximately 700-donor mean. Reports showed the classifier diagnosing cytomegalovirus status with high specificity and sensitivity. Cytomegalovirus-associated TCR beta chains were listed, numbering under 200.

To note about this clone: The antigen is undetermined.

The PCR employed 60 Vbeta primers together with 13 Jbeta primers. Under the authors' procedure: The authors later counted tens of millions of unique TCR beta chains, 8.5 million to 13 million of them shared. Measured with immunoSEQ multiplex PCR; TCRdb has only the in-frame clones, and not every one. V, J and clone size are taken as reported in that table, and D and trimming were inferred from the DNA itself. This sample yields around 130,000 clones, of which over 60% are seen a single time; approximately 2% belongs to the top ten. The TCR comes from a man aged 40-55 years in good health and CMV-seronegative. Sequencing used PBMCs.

The CDR3 is CASSLTPLAGGPTDTQYF. The CDR3 nucleotides are TGTGCCAGCAGCTTAACCCCCCTAGCGGGAGGCCCCACAGATACGCAGTATTTT. This chain links TRBV7-8 with TRBJ2-3; 11 bases agree with TRBD2. Germline loops: CDR1 SGHVS, CDR2 FQNEAQ. J gave up 2 bases and V 2 bases, and 9 bases lay outside the gene matches. CDR3 length: 18 amino acids.